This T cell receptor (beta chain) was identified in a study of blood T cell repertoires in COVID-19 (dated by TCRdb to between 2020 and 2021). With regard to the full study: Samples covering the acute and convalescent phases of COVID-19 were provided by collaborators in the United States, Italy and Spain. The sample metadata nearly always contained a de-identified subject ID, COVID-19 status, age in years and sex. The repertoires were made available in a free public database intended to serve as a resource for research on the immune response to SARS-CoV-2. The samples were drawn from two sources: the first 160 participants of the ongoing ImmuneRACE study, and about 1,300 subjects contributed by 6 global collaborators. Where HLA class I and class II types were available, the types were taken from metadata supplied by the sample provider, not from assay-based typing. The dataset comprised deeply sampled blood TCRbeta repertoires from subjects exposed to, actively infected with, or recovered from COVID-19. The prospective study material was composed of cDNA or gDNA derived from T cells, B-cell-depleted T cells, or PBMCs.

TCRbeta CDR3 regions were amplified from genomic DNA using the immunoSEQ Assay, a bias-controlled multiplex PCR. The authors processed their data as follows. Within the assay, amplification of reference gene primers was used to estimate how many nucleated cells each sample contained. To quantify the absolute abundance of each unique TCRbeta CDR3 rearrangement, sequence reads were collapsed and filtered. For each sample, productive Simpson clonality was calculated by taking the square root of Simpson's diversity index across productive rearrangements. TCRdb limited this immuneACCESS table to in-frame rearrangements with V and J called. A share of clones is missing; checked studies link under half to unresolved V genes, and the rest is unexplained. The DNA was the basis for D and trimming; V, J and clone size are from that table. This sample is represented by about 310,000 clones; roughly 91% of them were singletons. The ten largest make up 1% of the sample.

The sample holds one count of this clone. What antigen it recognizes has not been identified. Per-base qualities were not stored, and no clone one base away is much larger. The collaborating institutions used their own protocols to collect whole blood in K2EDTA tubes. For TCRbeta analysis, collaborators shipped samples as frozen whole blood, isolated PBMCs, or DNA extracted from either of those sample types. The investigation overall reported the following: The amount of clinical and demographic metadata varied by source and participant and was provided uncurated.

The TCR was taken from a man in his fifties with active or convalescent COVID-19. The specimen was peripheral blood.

The CDR3 is CASSATRYEQFF. The nucleotides read TGTGCCAGCAGTGCTACGCGGTATGAGCAGTTCTTC. The chain joins TRBV28 to TRBJ2-1; the D gene cannot be named for sure. Between the V and J ends, shortened by 5 bases and 8 bases respectively, the junction contains 10 bases. Based on the germline V gene, the CDR1 and CDR2 sequences are MDHEN and SYDVKM. The CDR3 runs 12 amino acids, cysteine and phenylalanine included. CDR3 DNA is the only sequence kept; it has 36 bases, read in frame from the first base.